This passage covers 22 T cell receptor beta chains from one sample sequenced in a study of cytotoxic CD8 clonotypes in ibrutinib-treated CLL. Here immunoSEQ multiplex PCR was the method, and the copy in TCRdb shows in-frame clones only, minus some. Of more than 200,000 clones listed, 70% are singletons. This material consisted of PBMCs, taken after 24 months of ibrutinib treatment. These TCRs come from a human donor with chronic lymphocytic leukemia.

The chain combines TRBV15 with TRBJ1-5, with D unresolved. The CDR3 is 15 residues long. V shed 0 bases and J shed 0 bases, with 6 bases lying between them. CDR1 is LNHNV and CDR2 is YYDKDF in the germline V gene (reference sequence). The CDR3 reads CATSREWDSNQPQHF. In DNA, the CDR3 is TGTGCCACCAGCAGAGAGTGGGATAGCAATCAGCCCCAGCATTTT.

The J gene is TRBJ2-5, the V gene TRBV2, with 7 bases identical to TRBD1. V lost 4 bases, J lost 1 base, and 6 bases stayed unmatched. The CDR3 extends over 15 amino acids. Germline assignment: CDR1 SNHLY and CDR2 FYNNEI. The CDR3 is CASSVEGGGQETQYF. As DNA, the CDR3 is TGTGCCAGCAGTGTTGAAGGGGGCGGCCAAGAGACCCAGTACTTC.

The genes are TRBV15 and TRBJ2-7; 8 nucleotides match TRBD1. After removal of 6 bases from V and 0 bases from J, the junction contained 7 bases not matched to a gene. Looked up from germline, CDR1 is LNHNV and CDR2 is YYDKDF (reference sequence). This CDR3 has 15 residues. The DNA of the CDR3 is TGTGCCACCAGGAGGGACAGGATGAGCTCCTACGAGCAGTACTTC. This gives the protein CATRRDRMSSYEQYF.

J is TRBJ2-5 and V is TRBV28, with a weak D call TRBD2 (5 bases). Trimming took 10 bases from V and 2 from J, leaving 20 bases between them. CDR1 and CDR2 (germline): MDHEN, SYDVKM. CDR3 length: 15 amino acids. The CDR3 spells CAITPSGLGQETQYF. The CDR3, as DNA: TGTGCCATTACCCCCAGCGGTCTGGGGCAAGAGACCCAGTACTTC.

The chain is built from TRBV7-8 and TRBJ1-4; 7 positions match TRBD1. Germline trimming cut 1 base from V and 0 bases from J; bases unmatched to any gene: 14. The V gene's germline CDR1 is SGHVS and CDR2 FQNEAQ. The CDR3 consists of 20 residues. The CDR3 nucleotides read TGTGCCAGCAGCTTAGAAGCCACAGGGGTTTACAGCGCAACTAATGAAAAACTGTTTTTT. The encoded protein is CASSLEATGVYSATNEKLFF.

This chain joins TRBV7-9 and TRBJ2-7; D gene ambiguous. V was cut by 3 bases and J by 3 bases, with 6 bases left in between. The germline CDR1 and CDR2 sequences are SEHNR and FQNEAQ (reference sequence). This CDR3 has 12 residues. As DNA, the CDR3 is TGTGCCAGCAGCTTTTCCCGCTACGAGCAGTACTTC. Translating it yields CASSFSRYEQYF.

The table lists this clone with a few counts. The chain links TRBV11-2 to TRBJ2-7; no definite D call. The CDR3 runs 12 residues. Trimming took 0 bases from V and 5 from J, leaving 5 bases between them. Germline CDR1 reads SGHAT; CDR2 reads FQNNGV. CDR3 residues: CASSLDFHEQYF. CDR3 coding DNA: TGTGCCAGCAGCTTAGATTTCCACGAGCAGTACTTC.

Remarks on this clone: Different DNA sequences within this sample yield the same CDR3. The chain combines TRBV27 with TRBJ2-5, with TRBD2 matching 9 bases. CDR3 length equals 15 residues. Trimming took 4 bases from V and 4 from J; bases not matched to a gene: 7. From germline, CDR1 is MNHEY and CDR2 SMNVEV (reference sequence). The CDR3 loop reads CASSWGGRGGETQYF. In nucleotides, the CDR3 is TGTGCCAGCAGTTGGGGCGGGAGGGGGGGAGAGACCCAGTACTTC.

The gene calls are TRBV20-1 and TRBJ2-5, with a tentative D call TRBD1 (5 bases). Germline V gives CDR1 DFQATT, CDR2 SNEGSKA (reference sequence). This CDR3 has 11 amino acids. V lost 6 bases to trimming and J lost 3 bases, with 8 bases between them. The CDR3 DNA reads TGCAGTGCAGACAGAGAAGAGACCCAGTACTTC. Residues: CSADREETQYF.

The chain recombines TRBV6-5 with TRBJ1-1; no reliable D call. Per the germline V gene, CDR1 is MNHEY and CDR2 is SVGAGI. The CDR3 covers 14 residues. V shed 3 bases and J shed 6 bases, with 14 bases lying between them. The CDR3 loop reads CASSYGVGVAEAFF. In DNA form, the CDR3 reads TGTGCCAGCAGTTATGGGGTTGGGGTGGCTGAAGCTTTCTTT.

The chain is built from TRBV7-8 and TRBJ2-7; D gene ambiguous. V was clipped by 0 bases and J by 3 bases, with 9 bases between them. This CDR3 comprises 14 residues. Germline CDR1 SGHVS, CDR2 FQNEAQ. CDR3 nucleotides: TGTGCCAGCAGCTTAGCTGGCTCATTCTACGAGCAGTACTTC. It translates to CASSLAGSFYEQYF.

This clone was seen more than once but under ten times. The chain has TRBV2 and TRBJ1-1, with TRBD1 matching over 7 bases. Trimming at V came to 6 bases and at J to 1 base, leaving 2 bases not matched to a gene. Germline V gene lookup returns CDR1 SNHLY and CDR2 FYNNEI. The length of the CDR3 is 13 residues. CDR3 in amino acids: CASRGGANTEAFF. For the CDR3, the DNA is TGTGCCAGCAGAGGGGGCGCGAACACTGAAGCTTTCTTT.

The chain recombines TRBV7-9 with TRBJ2-3; 8 bases map to TRBD2. CDR1 SEHNR and CDR2 FQNEAQ come from the germline V gene (reference sequence). The CDR3 is made up of 15 amino acids. V trimming: 5 bases; J trimming: 0 bases; junction bases outside the gene matches: 4. Here the CDR3 reads CASSILAVSTDTQYF. The CDR3 DNA reads as TGTGCCAGCAGCATACTAGCGGTTAGCACAGATACGCAGTATTTT.

This chain connects TRBV11-3 to TRBJ1-1; D is uncertain. Germline V gene data show CDR1 as SGHNT and CDR2 as YENEEA. This CDR3 region has 15 residues. V gave up 5 bases and J gave up 1 base, with 14 bases separating them. CDR3 protein: CASSPGGVRNTEAFF. In DNA form, the CDR3 reads TGTGCCAGCAGCCCAGGCGGCGTCCGGAACACTGAAGCTTTCTTT.

V is TRBV28 and J is TRBJ1-5; D is unclear. Germline loops: CDR1 MDHEN, CDR2 SYDVKM. CDR3 length equals 14 residues. The germline V and J ends were trimmed by 7 bases and 7 bases, with 17 bases remaining between them. CDR3 residues: CASTLAGEFQPQHF. CDR3 coding DNA: TGTGCCAGCACCCTCGCAGGAGAGTTCCAGCCCCAGCATTTT.

This clone has more than one count but fewer than ten. This rearrangement joins TRBV21-1 to TRBJ2-7. TRBV21-1 is a pseudogene segment. The CDR3 is 14 amino acids. CDR3 DNA: TGTGCCGCAACCCGGCCGGGGGCGTCCTACGAGCAGTACTTC. This translates into CAATRPGASYEQYF.

V usage is TRBV29-1 and J usage is TRBJ2-5, with TRBD1 as a possible D gene (5 bases). The ends were cut back, 0 bases at V and 5 bases at J, with 13 bases in the middle. Germline V gene lookup returns CDR1 SQVTM and CDR2 ANQGSEA. The CDR3 sequence is 14 residues long. The CDR3, as DNA: TGCAGCGTTGAAGATTCCAGGGTCGGGGAGACCCAGTACTTC. The encoded protein is CSVEDSRVGETQYF.

The V and J genes are TRBV4-2 and TRBJ2-7; possibly TRBD1 for D (6 bases). V was pared by 0 bases and J by 2 bases, with 14 bases between. Germline-derived CDR1 and CDR2 are LGHNA and YNFKEQ. The CDR3 consists of 16 residues. The CDR3: CASSQELEQGAYEQYF. The DNA for the CDR3 is TGTGCCAGCAGCCAAGAGTTAGAACAGGGCGCCTACGAGCAGTACTTC.

The chain links TRBV11-2 to TRBJ2-3, with D unresolved. The germline CDR1 and CDR2 sequences are SGHAT and FQNNGV. The CDR3 runs 13 residues. Trimming stripped 2 bases from V and 3 bases from J, with 6 bases between. The CDR3 DNA reads TGTGCCAGCAGCTTAATGGTTACAGATACGCAGTATTTT. This codes for CASSLMVTDTQYF.

A few counts support this clone. The gene calls are TRBV18 and TRBJ1-2; possible D gene TRBD1, 5 bases. Trimming removed 3 bases from V and 3 bases from J, with 14 bases in between. The CDR3 has 15 residues. Germline V gives CDR1 KGHSH, CDR2 LQKENI. CDR3 protein: CASSPDWGRDYGYTF. CDR3 DNA: TGTGCCAGCTCACCCGATTGGGGCAGAGACTATGGCTACACCTTC. Filled out from reference TRBV18 and TRBJ1-2, the complete variable domain reads NAGVMQNPRHLVRRRGQEARLRCSPMKGHSHVYWYRQLPEEGLKFMVYLQKENIIDESGMPKERFSAEFPKEGPSILRIQQVVRGDSAAYFCASSPDWGRDYGYTFGSGTRLTVV.

The V gene is TRBV30, the J gene TRBJ2-7; D is uncertain. Germline V CDR1 and CDR2: GTSNPN, SVGIG (reference sequence). The CDR3 has 12 residues. V shed 3 bases and J shed 3 bases, with 9 bases lying between them. The CDR3 sequence is CAWRRRIYEQYF. As DNA, the CDR3 is TGTGCCTGGAGGCGGCGGATCTACGAGCAGTACTTC.

The CDR3 region is CASSLDADTQYF. The CDR3 coding sequence is TGCGCCAGCAGCTTGGATGCAGATACGCAGTATTTT. The chain joins TRBV5-1 to TRBJ2-3, with D unclear. The CDR3 is 12 amino acids. V was shortened by 0 bases and J by 4 bases, with 3 bases between the two germline ends. CDR1 is SGHRS and CDR2 is YFSETQ in the germline V gene.